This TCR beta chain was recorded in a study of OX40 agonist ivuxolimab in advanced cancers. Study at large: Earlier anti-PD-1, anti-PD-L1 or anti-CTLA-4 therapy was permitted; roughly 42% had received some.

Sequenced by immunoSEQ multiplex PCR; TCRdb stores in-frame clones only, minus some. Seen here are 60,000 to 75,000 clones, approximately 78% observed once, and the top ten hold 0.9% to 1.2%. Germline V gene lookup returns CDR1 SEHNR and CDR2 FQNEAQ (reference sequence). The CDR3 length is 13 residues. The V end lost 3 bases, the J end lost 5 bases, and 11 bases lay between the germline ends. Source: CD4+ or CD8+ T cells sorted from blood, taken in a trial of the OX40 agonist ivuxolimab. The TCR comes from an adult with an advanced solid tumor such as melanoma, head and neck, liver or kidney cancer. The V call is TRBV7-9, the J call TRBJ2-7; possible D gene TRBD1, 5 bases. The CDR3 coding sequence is TGTGCCAGCAGCTTCATGCAGGGTCACGAGCAGTACTTC. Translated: CASSFMQGHEQYF.